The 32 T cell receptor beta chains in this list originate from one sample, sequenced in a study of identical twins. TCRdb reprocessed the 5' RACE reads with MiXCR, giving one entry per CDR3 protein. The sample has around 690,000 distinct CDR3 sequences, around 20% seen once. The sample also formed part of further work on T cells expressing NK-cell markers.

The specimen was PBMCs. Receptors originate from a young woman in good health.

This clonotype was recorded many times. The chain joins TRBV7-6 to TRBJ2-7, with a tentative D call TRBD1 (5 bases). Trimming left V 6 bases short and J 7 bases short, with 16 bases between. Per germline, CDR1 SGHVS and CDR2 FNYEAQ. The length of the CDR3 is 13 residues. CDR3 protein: CASSRTQGVEQYF. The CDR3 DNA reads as TGTGCCAGCAGTCGTACTCAGGGTGTTGAGCAGTACTTC.

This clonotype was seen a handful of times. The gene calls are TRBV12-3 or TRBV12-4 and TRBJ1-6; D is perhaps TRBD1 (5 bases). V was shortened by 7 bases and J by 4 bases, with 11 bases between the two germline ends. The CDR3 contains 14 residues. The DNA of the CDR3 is TGTGCCAGCAACGGGGACGGTTATAATTCACCCCTCCACTTT. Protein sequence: CASNGDGYNSPLHF.

In DNA form, the CDR3 reads TGTGCCAGCAGTTTCGCACACAGGGTTCCGGGCAATGAGCAGTTCTTC. It translates to CASSFAHRVPGNEQFF. The chain has TRBV12-3 or TRBV12-4 and TRBJ2-1, with D perhaps matching TRBD1 (6 bases). The CDR3 is made up of 16 amino acids. Trimming left V 3 bases short and J 6 bases short, with 18 bases between.

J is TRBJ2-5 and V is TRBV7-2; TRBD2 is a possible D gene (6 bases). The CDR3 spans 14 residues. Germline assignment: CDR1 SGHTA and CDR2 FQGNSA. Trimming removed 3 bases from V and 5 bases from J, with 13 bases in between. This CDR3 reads CASSFGGAMETQYF. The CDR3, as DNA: TGTGCCAGCAGCTTTGGCGGGGCTATGGAGACCCAGTACTTC.

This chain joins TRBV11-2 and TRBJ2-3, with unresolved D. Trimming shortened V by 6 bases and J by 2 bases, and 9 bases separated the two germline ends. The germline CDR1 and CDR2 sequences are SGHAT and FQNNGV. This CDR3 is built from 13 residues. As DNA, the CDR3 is TGTGCCAGCAGACCACACTCCACAGATACGCAGTATTTT. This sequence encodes CASRPHSTDTQYF.

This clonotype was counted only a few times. This CDR3 is CASSGKHGFPLYF. In DNA, the CDR3 is TGTGCCAGCAGCGGTAAACACGGATTCCCCCTGTACTTC. This sequence joins TRBV7-2 and TRBJ2-5; D remains ambiguous. CDR1 and CDR2 (germline): SGHTA, FQGNSA. CDR3 length: 13 amino acids. V lost 5 bases to trimming and J lost 13 bases, with 20 bases between them.

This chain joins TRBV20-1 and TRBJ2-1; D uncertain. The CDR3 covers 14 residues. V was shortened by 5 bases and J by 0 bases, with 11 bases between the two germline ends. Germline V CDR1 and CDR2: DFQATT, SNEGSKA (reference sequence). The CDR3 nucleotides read TGCAGTGCTGCCAAGCCGAGCTCCTACAATGAGCAGTTCTTC. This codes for CSAAKPSSYNEQFF.

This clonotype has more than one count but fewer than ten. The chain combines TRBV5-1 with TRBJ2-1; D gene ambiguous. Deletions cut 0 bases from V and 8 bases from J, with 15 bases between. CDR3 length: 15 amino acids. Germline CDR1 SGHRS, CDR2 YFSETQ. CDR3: CASSLVIGAMDEQFF. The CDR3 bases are TGCGCCAGCAGCTTGGTTATTGGAGCGATGGATGAGCAGTTCTTC.

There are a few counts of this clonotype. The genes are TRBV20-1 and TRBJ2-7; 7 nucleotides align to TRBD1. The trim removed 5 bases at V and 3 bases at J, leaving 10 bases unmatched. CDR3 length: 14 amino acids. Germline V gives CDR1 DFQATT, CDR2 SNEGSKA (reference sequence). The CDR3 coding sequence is TGCAGTGCTCCCAAAGGACAGGTTGGCTACGAGCAGTACTTC. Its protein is CSAPKGQVGYEQYF.

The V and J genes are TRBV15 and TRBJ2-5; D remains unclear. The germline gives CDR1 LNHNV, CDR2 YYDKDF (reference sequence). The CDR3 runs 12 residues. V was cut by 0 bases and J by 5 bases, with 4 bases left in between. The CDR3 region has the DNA TGTGCCACCAGCAGAGATTCGGAGACCCAGTACTTC. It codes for CATSRDSETQYF.

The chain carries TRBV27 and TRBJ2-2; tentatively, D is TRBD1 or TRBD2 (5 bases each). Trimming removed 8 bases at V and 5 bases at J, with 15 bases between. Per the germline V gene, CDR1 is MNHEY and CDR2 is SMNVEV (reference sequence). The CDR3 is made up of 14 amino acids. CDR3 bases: TGTGCCAGCCAGGGTGCCGGACTGACCGGGGAGCTGTTTTTT. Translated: CASQGAGLTGELFF.

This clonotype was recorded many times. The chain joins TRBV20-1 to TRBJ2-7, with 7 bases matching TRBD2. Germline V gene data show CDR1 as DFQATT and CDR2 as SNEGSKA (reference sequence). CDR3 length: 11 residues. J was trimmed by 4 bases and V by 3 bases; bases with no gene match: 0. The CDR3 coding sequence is TGCAGTGCTAGGGGGGGGTACGAGCAGTACTTC. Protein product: CSARGGYEQYF.

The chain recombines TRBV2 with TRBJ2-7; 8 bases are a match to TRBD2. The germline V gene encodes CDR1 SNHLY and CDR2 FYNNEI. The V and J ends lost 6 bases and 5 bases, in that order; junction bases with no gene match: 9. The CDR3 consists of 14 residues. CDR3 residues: CASRPGGGSDEQYF. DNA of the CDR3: TGTGCCAGCAGACCCGGGGGGGGCAGCGACGAGCAGTACTTC.

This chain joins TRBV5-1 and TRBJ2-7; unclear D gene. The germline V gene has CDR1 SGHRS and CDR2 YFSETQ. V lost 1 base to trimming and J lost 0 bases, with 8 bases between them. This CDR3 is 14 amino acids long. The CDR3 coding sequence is TGCGCCAGCAGCTTGTATGCGGACTCCTACGAGCAGTACTTC. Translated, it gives CASSLYADSYEQYF.

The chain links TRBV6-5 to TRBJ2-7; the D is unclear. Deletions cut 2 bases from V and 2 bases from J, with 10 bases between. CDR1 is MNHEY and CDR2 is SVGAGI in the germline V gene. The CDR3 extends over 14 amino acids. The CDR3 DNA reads TGTGCCAGCAGTTACGCTGGCAGACCCTACGAGCAGTACTTC. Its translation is CASSYAGRPYEQYF.

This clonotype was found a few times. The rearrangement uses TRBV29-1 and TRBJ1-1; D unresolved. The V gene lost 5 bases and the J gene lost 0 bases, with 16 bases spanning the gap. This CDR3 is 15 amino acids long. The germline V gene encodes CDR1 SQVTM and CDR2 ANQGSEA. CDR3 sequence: CSVKTSGFMNTEAFF. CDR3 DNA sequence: TGCAGCGTTAAAACTTCGGGTTTTATGAACACTGAAGCTTTCTTT.

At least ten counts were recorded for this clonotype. The CDR3 nucleotides read TGTGCCACCAGCAGAGGACTAGCGGGGGGCCGAGCTTCCGAGCAGTACTTC. Protein sequence: CATSRGLAGGRASEQYF. V usage is TRBV15 and J usage is TRBJ2-7; 13 nucleotides match TRBD2. J gave up 6 bases and V 1 base, and 9 bases lay outside the gene matches. The CDR3 has 17 amino acids. CDR1 and CDR2 from the germline V gene are LNHNV and YYDKDF (reference sequence).

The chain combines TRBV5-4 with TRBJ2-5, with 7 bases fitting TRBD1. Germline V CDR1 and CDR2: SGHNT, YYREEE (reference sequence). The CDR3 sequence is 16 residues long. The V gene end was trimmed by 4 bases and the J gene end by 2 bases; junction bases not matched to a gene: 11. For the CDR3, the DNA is TGTGCCAGCAGCGGCAAAGGGACAGCCCCTCAAGAGACCCAGTACTTC. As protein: CASSGKGTAPQETQYF.

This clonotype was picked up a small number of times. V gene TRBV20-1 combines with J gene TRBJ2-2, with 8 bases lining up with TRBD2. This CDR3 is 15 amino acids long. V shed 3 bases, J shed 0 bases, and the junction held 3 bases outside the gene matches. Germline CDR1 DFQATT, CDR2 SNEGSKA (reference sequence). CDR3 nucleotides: TGCAGTGCTAGGAAAGCGGGGGCGAACACCGGGGAGCTGTTTTTT. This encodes CSARKAGANTGELFF.

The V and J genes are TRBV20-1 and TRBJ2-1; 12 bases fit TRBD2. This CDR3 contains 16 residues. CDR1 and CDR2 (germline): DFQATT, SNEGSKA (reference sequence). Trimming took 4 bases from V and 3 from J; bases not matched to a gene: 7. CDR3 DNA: TGCAGTGCTACGAAAAGGACTAGCGGGGTCTACAATGAGCAGTTCTTC. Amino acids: CSATKRTSGVYNEQFF.

Here the CDR3 reads CASSQVSSPVYGYTF. In DNA form, the CDR3 reads TGTGCCAGCAGCCAAGTTTCTTCGCCGGTTTATGGCTACACCTTC. The chain uses TRBV14 and TRBJ1-2; D is unclear. The CDR3 is 15 residues long. The V and J ends lost 1 base and 5 bases respectively, with 14 bases between them. Germline loops: CDR1 SGHDN, CDR2 FVKESK.

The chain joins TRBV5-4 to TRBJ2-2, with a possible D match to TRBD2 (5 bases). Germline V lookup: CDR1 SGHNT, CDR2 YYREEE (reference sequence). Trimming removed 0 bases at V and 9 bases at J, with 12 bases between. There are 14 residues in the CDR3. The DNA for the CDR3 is TGTGCCAGCAGCTTGGCCCGGGGTACCTGGGAGCTGTTTTTT. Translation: CASSLARGTWELFF. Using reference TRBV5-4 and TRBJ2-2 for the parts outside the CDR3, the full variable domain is ETGVTQSPTHLIKTRGQQVTLRCSSQSGHNTVSWYQQALGQGPQFIFQYYREEENGRGNFPPRFSGLQFPNYSSELNVNALELDDSALYLCASSLARGTWELFFGEGSRLTVL.

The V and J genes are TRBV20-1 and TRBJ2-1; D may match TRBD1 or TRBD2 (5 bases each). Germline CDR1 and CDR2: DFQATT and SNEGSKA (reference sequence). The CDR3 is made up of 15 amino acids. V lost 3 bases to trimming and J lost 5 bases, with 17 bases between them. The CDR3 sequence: CSASFGGTSNNEQFF. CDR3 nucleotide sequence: TGCAGTGCTAGTTTTGGGGGAACGTCTAACAATGAGCAGTTCTTC.

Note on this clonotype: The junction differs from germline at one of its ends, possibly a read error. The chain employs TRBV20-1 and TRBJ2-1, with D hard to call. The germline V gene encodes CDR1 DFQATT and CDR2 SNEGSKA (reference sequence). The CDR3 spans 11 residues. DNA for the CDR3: TGCAGTGCTAGAGATGGGGTATTACCGGTCTTC. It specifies CSARDGVLPVF.

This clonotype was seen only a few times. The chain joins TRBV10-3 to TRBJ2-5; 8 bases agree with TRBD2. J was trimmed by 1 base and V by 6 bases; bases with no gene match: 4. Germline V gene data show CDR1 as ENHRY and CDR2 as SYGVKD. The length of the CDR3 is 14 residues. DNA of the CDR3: TGTGCCATCAGGCAAGCGGGGGCCCAAGAGACCCAGTACTTC. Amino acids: CAIRQAGAQETQYF.

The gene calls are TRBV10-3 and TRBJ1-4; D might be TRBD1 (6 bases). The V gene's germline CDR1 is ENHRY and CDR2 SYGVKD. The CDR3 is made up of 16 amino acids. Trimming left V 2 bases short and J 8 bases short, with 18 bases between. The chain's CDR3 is CAISEPTQGNKEKLFF. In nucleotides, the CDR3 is TGTGCCATCAGTGAGCCGACCCAGGGGAATAAAGAAAAACTGTTTTTT.

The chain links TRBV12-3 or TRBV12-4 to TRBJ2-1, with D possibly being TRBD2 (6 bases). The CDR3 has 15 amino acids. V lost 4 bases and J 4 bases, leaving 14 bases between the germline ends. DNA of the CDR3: TGTGCCAGCAGTTCAGGGCTAGCGATTTACAATGAGCAGTTCTTC. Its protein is CASSSGLAIYNEQFF.

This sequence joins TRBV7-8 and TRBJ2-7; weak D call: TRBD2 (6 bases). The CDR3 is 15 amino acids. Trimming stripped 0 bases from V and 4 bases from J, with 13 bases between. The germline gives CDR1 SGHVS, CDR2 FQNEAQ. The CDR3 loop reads CASSLAEGRLYEQYF. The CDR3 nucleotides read TGTGCCAGCAGCTTAGCGGAGGGGCGGCTATACGAGCAGTACTTC. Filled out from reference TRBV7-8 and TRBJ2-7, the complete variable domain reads GAGVSQSPRYKVAKRGQDVALRCDPISGHVSLFWYQQALGQGPEFLTYFQNEAQLDKSGLPSDRFFAERPEGSVSTLKIQRTQQEDSAVYLCASSLAEGRLYEQYFGPGTRLTVT.

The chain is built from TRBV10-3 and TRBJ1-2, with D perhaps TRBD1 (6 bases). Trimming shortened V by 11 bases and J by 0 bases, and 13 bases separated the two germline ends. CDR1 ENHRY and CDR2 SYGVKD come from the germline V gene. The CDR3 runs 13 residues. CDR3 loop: CAVARQANYGYTF. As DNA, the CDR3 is TGTGCCGTCGCAAGACAGGCTAACTATGGCTACACCTTC.

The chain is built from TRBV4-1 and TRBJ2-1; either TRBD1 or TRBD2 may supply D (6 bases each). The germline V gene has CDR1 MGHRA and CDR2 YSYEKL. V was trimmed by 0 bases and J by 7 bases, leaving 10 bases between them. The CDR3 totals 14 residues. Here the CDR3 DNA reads TGCGCCAGCAGCCAAGAACGGGGGCTAAATGAGCAGTTCTTC. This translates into CASSQERGLNEQFF.

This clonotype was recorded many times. The CDR3 here is CASSLQLGLRANVLTF. For the CDR3, the DNA is TGTGCCAGCAGTTTACAACTAGGTCTGCGGGCCAACGTCCTGACTTTC. This chain joins TRBV12-3 or TRBV12-4 and TRBJ2-6, with a possible D match to TRBD2 (5 bases). The length of the CDR3 is 16 residues. V dropped 2 bases and J dropped 5 bases, with 13 bases sitting between them.

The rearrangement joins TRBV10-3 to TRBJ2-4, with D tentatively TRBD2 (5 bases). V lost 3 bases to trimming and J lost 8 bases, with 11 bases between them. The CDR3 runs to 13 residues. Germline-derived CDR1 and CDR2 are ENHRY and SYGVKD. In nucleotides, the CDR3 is TGTGCCATCAGTGAAGCTAGCAGGCACATTCAGTACTTC. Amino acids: CAISEASRHIQYF.